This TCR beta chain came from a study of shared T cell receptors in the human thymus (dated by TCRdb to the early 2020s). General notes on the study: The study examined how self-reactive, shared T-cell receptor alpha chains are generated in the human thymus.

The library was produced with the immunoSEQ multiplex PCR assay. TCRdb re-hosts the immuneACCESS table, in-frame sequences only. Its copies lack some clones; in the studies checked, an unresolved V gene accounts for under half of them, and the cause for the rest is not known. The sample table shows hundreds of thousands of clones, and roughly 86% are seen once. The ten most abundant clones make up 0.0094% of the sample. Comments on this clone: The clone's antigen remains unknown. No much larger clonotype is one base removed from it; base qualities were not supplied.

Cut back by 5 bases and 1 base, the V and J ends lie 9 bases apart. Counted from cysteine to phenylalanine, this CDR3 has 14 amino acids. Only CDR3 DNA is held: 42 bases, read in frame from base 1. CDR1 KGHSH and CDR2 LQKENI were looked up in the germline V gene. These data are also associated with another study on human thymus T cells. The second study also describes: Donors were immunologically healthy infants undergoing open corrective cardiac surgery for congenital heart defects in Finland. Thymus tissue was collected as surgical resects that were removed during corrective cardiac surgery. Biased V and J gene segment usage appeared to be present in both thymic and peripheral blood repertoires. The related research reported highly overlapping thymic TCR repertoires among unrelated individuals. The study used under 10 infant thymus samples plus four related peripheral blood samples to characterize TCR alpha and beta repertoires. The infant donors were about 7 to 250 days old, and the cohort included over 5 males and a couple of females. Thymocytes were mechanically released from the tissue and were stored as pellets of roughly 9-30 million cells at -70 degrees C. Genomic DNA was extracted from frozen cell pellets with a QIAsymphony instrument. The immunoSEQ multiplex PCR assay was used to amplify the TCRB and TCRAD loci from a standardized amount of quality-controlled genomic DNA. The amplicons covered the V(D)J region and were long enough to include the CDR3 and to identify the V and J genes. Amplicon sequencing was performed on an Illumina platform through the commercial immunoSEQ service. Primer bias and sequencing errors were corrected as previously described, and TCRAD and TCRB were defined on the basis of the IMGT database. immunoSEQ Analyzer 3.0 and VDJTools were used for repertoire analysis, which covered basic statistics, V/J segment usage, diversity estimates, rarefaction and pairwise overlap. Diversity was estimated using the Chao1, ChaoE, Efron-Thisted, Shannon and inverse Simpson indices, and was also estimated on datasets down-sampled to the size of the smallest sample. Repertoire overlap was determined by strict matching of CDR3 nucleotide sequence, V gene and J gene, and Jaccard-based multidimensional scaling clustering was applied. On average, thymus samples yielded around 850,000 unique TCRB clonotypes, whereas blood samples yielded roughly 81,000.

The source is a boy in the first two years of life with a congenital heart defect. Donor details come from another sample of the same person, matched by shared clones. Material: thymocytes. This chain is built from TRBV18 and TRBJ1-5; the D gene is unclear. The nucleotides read TGTGCCAGCTCAGAGAGGTGGAGCAATCAGCCCCAGCATTTT. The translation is CASSERWSNQPQHF.